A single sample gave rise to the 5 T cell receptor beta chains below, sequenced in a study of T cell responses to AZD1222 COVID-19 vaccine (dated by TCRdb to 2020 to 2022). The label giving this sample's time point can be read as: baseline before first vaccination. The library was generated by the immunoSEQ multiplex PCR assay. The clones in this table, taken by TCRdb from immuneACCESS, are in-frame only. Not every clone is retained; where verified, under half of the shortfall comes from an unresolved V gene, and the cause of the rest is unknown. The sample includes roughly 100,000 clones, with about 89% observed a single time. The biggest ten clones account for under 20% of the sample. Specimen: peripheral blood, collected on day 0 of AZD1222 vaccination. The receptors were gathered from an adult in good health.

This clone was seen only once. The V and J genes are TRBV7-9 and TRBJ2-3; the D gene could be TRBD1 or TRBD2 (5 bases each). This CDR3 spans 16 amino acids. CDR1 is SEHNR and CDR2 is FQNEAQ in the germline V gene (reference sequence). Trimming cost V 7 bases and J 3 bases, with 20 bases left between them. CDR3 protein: CASTRRLWGMTDTQYF. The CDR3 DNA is TGTGCCAGCACCCGAAGGCTTTGGGGGATGACAGATACGCAGTATTTT.

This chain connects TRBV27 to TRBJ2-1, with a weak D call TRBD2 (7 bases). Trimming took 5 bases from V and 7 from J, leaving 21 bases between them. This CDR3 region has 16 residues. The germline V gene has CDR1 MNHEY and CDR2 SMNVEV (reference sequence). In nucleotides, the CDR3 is TGTGCCAGCAGTCTAAGTGGGGGGGCGGATGGGAATGAGCAGTTCTTC. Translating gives CASSLSGGADGNEQFF.

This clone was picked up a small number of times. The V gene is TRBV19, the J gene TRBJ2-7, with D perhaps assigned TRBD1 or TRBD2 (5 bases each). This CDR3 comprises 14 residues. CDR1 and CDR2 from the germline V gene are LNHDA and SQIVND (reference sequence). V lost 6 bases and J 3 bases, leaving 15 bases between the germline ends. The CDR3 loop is CASSGLRDVYEQYF. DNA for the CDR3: TGTGCCAGTAGCGGTCTTAGGGACGTCTACGAGCAGTACTTC.

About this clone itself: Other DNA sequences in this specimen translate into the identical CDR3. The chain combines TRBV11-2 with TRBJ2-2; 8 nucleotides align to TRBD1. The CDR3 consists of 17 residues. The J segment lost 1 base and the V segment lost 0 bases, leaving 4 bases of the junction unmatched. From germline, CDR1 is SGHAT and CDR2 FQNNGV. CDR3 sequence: CASSLDHGTGNTGELFF. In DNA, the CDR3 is TGTGCCAGCAGCTTAGACCACGGGACAGGGAACACCGGGGAGCTGTTTTTT.

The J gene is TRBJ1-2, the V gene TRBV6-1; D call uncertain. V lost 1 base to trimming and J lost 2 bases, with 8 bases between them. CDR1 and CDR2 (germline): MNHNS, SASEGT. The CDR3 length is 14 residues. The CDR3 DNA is TGTGCCAGCAGTGAAGAGGTCGCAAACTATGGCTACACCTTC. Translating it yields CASSEEVANYGYTF.